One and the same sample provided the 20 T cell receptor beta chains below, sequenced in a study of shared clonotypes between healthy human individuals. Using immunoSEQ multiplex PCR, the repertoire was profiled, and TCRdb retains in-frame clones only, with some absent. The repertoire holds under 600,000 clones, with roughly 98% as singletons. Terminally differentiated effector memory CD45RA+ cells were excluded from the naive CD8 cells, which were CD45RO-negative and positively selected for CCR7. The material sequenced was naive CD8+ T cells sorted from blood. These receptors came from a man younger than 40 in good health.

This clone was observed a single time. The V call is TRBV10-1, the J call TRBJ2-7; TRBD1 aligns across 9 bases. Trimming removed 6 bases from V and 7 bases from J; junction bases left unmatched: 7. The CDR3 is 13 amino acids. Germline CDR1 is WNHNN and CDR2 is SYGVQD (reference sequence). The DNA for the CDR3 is TGCGCCAGCAGCACAGGGGGCGCAGGGGAGCAGTACTTC. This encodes CASSTGGAGEQYF.

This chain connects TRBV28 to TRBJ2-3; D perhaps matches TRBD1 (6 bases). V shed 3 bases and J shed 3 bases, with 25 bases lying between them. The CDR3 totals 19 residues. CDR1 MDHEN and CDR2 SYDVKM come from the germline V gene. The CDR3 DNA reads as TGTGCCAGCAGTTTGTGGGAAGCCGGAAACAGGGAAAAGACAGATACGCAGTATTTT. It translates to CASSLWEAGNREKTDTQYF.

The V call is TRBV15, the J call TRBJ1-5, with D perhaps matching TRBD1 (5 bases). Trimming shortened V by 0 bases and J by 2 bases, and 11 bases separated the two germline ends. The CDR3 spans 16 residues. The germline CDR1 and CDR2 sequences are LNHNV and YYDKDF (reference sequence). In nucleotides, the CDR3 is TGTGCCACCAGCAGAGAATTAGGGGCTGGCAATCAGCCCCAGCATTTT. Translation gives CATSRELGAGNQPQHF.

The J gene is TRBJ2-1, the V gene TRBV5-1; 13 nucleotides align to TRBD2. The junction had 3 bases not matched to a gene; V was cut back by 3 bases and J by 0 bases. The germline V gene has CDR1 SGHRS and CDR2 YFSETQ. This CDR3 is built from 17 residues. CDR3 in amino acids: CASSSWTSGSSYNEQFF. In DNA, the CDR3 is TGCGCCAGCAGCTCTTGGACTAGCGGGAGCTCCTACAATGAGCAGTTCTTC.

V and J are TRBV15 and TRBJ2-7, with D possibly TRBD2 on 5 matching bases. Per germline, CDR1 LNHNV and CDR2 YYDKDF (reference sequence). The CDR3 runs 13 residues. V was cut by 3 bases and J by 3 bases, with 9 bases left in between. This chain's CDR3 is CATSSSGSYEQYF. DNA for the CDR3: TGTGCCACCAGCAGCTCTGGGAGCTACGAGCAGTACTTC.

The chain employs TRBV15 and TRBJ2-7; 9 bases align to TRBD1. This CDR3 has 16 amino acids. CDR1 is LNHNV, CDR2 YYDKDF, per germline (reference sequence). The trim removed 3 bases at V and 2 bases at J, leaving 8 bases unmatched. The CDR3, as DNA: TGTGCCACCAGCAGCGTAATCCGGGACAGGGCCTACGAGCAGTACTTC. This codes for CATSSVIRDRAYEQYF.

Here the CDR3 reads CASSPDRVGETQYF. DNA of the CDR3: TGTGCCAGCAGTCCCGACAGGGTGGGAGAGACCCAGTACTTC. The rearrangement links TRBV28 to TRBJ2-5; 7 bases fit TRBD1. The CDR3 is made up of 14 amino acids. Germline V gives CDR1 MDHEN, CDR2 SYDVKM. The V gene end was trimmed by 5 bases and the J gene end by 4 bases; junction bases not matched to a gene: 7.

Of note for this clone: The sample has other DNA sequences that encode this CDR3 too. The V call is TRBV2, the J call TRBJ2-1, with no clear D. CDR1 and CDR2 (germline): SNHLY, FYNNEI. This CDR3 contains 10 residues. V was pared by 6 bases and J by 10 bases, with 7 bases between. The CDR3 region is CASRGKEQFF. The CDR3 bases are TGTGCCAGCAGAGGAAAAGAGCAGTTCTTC.

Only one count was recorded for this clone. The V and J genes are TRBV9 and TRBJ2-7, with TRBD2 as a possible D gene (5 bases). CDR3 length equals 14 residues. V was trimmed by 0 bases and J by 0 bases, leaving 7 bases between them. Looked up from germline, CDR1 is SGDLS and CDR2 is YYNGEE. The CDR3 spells CASSVERSSYEQYF. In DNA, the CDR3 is TGTGCCAGCAGCGTAGAGCGGAGCTCCTACGAGCAGTACTTC.

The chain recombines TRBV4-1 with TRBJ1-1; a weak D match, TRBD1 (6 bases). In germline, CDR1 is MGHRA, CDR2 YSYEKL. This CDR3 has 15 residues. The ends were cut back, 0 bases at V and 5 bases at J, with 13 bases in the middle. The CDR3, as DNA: TGCGCCAGCAGCCAAGATGATCAGGGGAGAACTGAAGCTTTCTTT. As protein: CASSQDDQGRTEAFF.

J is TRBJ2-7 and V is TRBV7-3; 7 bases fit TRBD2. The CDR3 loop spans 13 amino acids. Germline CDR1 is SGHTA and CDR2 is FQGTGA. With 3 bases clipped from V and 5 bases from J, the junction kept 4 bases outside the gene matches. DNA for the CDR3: TGTGCCAGCAGCTTTGGGGCGGGAGACGAGCAGTACTTC. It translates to CASSFGAGDEQYF. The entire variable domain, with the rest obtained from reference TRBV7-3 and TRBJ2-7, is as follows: GAGVSQTPSNKVTEKGKYVELRCDPISGHTALYWYRQSLGQGPEFLIYFQGTGAADDSGLPNDRFFAVRPEGSVSTLKIQRTERGDSAVYLCASSFGAGDEQYFGPGTRLTVT.

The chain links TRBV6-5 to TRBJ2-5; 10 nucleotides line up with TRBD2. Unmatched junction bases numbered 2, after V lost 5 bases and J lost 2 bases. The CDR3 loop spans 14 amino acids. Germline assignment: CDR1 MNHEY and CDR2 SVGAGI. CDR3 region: CASSLSGRQETQYF. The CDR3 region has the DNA TGTGCCAGCAGTCTTAGCGGGAGGCAAGAGACCCAGTACTTC.

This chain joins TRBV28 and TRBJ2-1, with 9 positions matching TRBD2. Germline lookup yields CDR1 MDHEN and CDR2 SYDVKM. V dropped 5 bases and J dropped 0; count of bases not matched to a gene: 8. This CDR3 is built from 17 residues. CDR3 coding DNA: TGTGCCAGCAGTCTACTAGCGGGCCGACTCTCCTACAATGAGCAGTTCTTC. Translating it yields CASSLLAGRLSYNEQFF.

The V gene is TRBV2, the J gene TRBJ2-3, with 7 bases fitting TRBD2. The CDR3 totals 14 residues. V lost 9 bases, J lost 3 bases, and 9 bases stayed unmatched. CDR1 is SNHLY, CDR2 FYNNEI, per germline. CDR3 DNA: TGTGCCAGAGTTGGGGGAGGGCAGACAGATACGCAGTATTTT. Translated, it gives CARVGGGQTDTQYF.

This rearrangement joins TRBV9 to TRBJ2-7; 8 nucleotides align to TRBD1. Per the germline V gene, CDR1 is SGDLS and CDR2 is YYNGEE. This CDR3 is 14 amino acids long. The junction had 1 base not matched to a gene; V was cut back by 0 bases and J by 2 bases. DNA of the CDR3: TGTGCCAGCAGCGTAGAACAGGGGGCCTACGAGCAGTACTTC. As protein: CASSVEQGAYEQYF.

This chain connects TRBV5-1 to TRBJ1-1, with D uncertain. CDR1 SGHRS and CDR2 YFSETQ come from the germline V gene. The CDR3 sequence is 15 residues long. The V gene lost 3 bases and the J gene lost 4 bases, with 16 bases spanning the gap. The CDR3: CASSYAFESGTEAFF. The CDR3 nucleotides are TGCGCCAGCAGCTATGCCTTTGAGTCTGGCACTGAAGCTTTCTTT.

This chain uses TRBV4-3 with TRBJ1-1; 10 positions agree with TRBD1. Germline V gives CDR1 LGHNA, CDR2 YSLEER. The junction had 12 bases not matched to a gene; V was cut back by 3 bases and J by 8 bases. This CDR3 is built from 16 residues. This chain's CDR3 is CASSQRQGALPLEAFF. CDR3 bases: TGCGCCAGCAGCCAGAGACAGGGGGCCTTACCCCTCGAAGCTTTCTTT.

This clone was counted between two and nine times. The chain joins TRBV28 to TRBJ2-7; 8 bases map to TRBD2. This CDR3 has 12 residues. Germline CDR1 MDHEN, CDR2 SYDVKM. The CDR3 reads CASGRAYYEQYF. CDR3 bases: TGTGCAAGCGGGAGAGCATACTACGAGCAGTACTTC.

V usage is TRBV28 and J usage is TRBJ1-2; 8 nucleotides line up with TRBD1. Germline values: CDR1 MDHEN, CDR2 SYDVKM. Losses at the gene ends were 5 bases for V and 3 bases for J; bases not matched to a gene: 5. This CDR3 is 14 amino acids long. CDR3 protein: CASSHQGAYYGYTF. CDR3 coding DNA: TGTGCCAGCAGTCATCAGGGGGCGTACTATGGCTACACCTTC.

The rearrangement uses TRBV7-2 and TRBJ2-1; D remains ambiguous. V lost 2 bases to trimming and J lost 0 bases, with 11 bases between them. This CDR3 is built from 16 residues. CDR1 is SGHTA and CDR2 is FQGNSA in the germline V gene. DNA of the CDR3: TGTGCCAGCAGCTTACGGGTCTTGGGCTCCTACAATGAGCAGTTCTTC. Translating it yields CASSLRVLGSYNEQFF.